These 2 T cell receptor beta chains were all obtained from the same sample, sequenced in a study of T cells in Graves' hyperthyroidism and ophthalmopathy. RNA transcripts provided the source from which TCR beta CDR3 regions were amplified. With the HTBI primer set, the TCR CDR3 went through a first round of RT-PCR. Each CDR3 protein gets one entry after TCRdb re-called the multiplex PCR reads with MiXCR. This sample has fewer than 650,000 distinct CDR3 sequences, with 13% to 15% found just once. The sequencing sample was made of blood. These TCRs come from a woman between 18 and 29 years old with Graves' ophthalmopathy.

This clonotype was seen at least ten times. The gene calls are TRBV11-1 and TRBJ1-5; perhaps TRBD1 as D (5 bases). Germline loops: CDR1 SGHAT, CDR2 FQDESV (reference sequence). The CDR3 is 14 residues long. The V and J ends lost 10 bases and 4 bases respectively, with 17 bases between them. Here the CDR3 DNA reads TGTGCCATCCCAATGGGGCAGCAAAATCAGCCCCAGCATTTT. This translates into CAIPMGQQNQPQHF.

This clonotype has a count of ten or more. The chain is built from TRBV6-5 and TRBJ2-2, with 9 bases identical to TRBD1. V trimming: 0 bases; J trimming: 6 bases; junction bases outside the gene matches: 14. Germline V lookup: CDR1 MNHEY, CDR2 SVGAGI. The CDR3 extends over 19 amino acids. DNA of the CDR3: TGTGCCAGCAGTTACTCTCAACAGGGGGCAGGGTGGACCGCCGGGGAGCTGTTTTTT. Translation: CASSYSQQGAGWTAGELFF.